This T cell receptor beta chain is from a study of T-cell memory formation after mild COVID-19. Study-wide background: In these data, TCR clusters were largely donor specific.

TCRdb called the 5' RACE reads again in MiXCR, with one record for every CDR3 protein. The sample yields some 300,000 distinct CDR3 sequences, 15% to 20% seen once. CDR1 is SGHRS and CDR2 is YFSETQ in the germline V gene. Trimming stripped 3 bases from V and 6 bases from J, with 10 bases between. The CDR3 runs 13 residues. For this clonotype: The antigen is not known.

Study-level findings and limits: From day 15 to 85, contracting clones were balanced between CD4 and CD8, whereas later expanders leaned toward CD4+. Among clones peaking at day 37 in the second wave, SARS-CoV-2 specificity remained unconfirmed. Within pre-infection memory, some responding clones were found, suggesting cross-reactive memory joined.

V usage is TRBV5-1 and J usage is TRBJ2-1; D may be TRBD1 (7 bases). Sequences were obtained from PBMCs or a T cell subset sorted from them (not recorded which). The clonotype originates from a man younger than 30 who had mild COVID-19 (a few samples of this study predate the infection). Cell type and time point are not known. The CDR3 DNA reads TGCGCCAGCAGCTGGCGGGACAGCAATGAGCAGTTCTTC. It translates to CASSWRDSNEQFF.